Listed here are 18 T cell receptor beta chains from one sample, sequenced in a study of T-cell reconstitution after alpha-beta-depleted transplantation in children. Unique molecular identifiers were incorporated into the prepared TCRbeta library. TCRdb called the PCR reads again in MiXCR, with one record for every CDR3 protein. Of 200,000 or so distinct CDR3 sequences in the sample, approximately 6.3% were seen once. Sequencing used PBMCs, obtained before TCRalphabeta/CD19-depleted stem cell transplant. The receptors shown here come from a boy aged 2 to 9 with acute lymphoblastic leukemia, due to receive a stem cell transplant.

This clonotype was counted at least ten times. The chain employs TRBV28 and TRBJ2-7; D gene unclear. V gave up 7 bases and J gave up 0 bases, with 10 bases separating them. Germline CDR1 reads MDHEN; CDR2 reads SYDVKM. The CDR3 length is 13 residues. The CDR3 DNA follows: TGTGCCAGCAAAACAGATCACTCCTACGAGCAGTACTTC. As protein: CASKTDHSYEQYF.

This clonotype was seen repeatedly, ten times or more. The chain links TRBV7-2 to TRBJ2-5, with D maybe TRBD1 (6 bases). Germline CDR1 and CDR2: SGHTA and FQGNSA. V lost 3 bases, J lost 3 bases, and 14 bases lay in between. The CDR3 sequence is 15 residues long. The CDR3 spells CASSLWASGEETQYF. The DNA of the CDR3 is TGTGCCAGCAGCTTGTGGGCTTCAGGGGAAGAGACCCAGTACTTC.

This clonotype has more than one count but fewer than ten. The rearrangement uses TRBV20-1 and TRBJ2-1; TRBD2 matches at 12 bases. Germline-derived CDR1 and CDR2 are DFQATT and SNEGSKA (reference sequence). Trimming removed 8 bases from V and 3 bases from J; junction bases left unmatched: 2. The CDR3 runs to 13 residues. The DNA for the CDR3 is TGCAGTTTGACTAGCGGGAGCTACAATGAGCAGTTCTTC. Translation: CSLTSGSYNEQFF.

This clonotype was found many times. V usage is TRBV20-1 and J usage is TRBJ2-7; D not certain. There are 12 residues in the CDR3. Trimming pared 5 bases from V and 0 bases from J, leaving 8 bases between. Per germline, CDR1 DFQATT and CDR2 SNEGSKA (reference sequence). CDR3: CSAELISYEQYF. The CDR3 coding sequence is TGCAGTGCTGAGCTTATCTCCTACGAGCAGTACTTC.

V gene TRBV2 combines with J gene TRBJ2-7; D unclear. V shed 2 bases and J shed 3 bases, with 8 bases lying between them. The CDR3 loop spans 13 amino acids. Germline lookup yields CDR1 SNHLY and CDR2 FYNNEI. This chain's CDR3 is CASSESWDYEQYF. The CDR3 DNA reads as TGTGCCAGCAGTGAATCGTGGGACTACGAGCAGTACTTC. The full variable domain, completed using reference TRBV2 and TRBJ2-7, is EPEVTQTPSHQVTQMGQEVILRCVPISNHLYFYWYRQILGQKVEFLVSFYNNEISEKSEIFDDQFSVERPDGSNFTLKIRSTKLEDSAMYFCASSESWDYEQYFGPGTRLTVT.

This clonotype was seen at least ten times. This chain connects TRBV7-3 to TRBJ2-2; the D gene is possibly TRBD2 (6 bases). Trimming left V 1 base short and J 6 bases short, with 12 bases between. This CDR3 comprises 15 residues. In germline, CDR1 is SGHTA, CDR2 FQGTGA. The DNA for the CDR3 is TGTGCCAGCAGCTTAATAGGAGGAGGGGCCGGGGAGCTGTTTTTT. Residues: CASSLIGGGAGELFF.

The V call is TRBV5-1, the J call TRBJ2-4, with TRBD2 as a possible D gene (5 bases). Trimming left V 0 bases short and J 1 base short, with 14 bases between. Germline loops: CDR1 SGHRS, CDR2 YFSETQ. CDR3 size: 17 residues. The DNA for the CDR3 is TGCGCCAGCAGCTTGGGGGTTTGGGAGACGGCCAAAAACATTCAGTACTTC. It encodes CASSLGVWETAKNIQYF.

This clonotype was counted at least ten times. The chain's CDR3 is CSVVPKAGIYEQYF. The CDR3 DNA reads TGCAGCGTTGTACCGAAAGCGGGAATCTACGAGCAGTACTTC. The V and J genes are TRBV29-1 and TRBJ2-7, with TRBD2 identical over 7 bases. With V trimmed by 4 bases and J by 3 bases, 9 bases remained unmatched. Germline V CDR1 and CDR2: SQVTM, ANQGSEA. The CDR3 runs 14 residues.

In this sample, this clonotype turned up a few times. The J gene is TRBJ2-7, the V gene TRBV6-2 or TRBV6-3; D remains unclear. Germline lookup yields CDR1 MNHEY and CDR2 SVGEGT. Trimming left V 6 bases short and J 3 bases short, with 6 bases between. The CDR3 extends over 11 amino acids. In DNA form, the CDR3 reads TGTGCCAGCAGGTTCCTCTACGAGCAGTACTTC. The encoded protein is CASRFLYEQYF.

In its sample, this clonotype was seen many times. The chain uses TRBV11-3 and TRBJ2-3; D may match TRBD1 or TRBD2 (5 bases each). The CDR3 sequence is 16 residues long. The germline gives CDR1 SGHNT, CDR2 YENEEA. V gave up 8 bases and J gave up 1 base, with 19 bases separating them. The DNA for the CDR3 is TGTGCCAGCGGCTGGGACCTCGGAAGTGGCACAGATACGCAGTATTTT. This encodes CASGWDLGSGTDTQYF. Drawing the rest from reference TRBV11-3 and TRBJ2-3, the complete variable domain is EAGVVQSPRYKIIEKKQPVAFWCNPISGHNTLYWYLQNLGQGPELLIRYENEEAVDDSQLPKDRFSAERLKGVDSTLKIQPAELGDSAVYLCASGWDLGSGTDTQYFGPGTRLTVL.

This clonotype was recorded a few times. The chain couples TRBV6-6 to TRBJ2-5; 7 nucleotides align to TRBD1. Germline V gene lookup returns CDR1 MNHNY and CDR2 SVGAGI (reference sequence). The V and J ends lost 10 bases and 4 bases, in that order; junction bases with no gene match: 9. CDR3 size: 13 residues. Here the CDR3 DNA reads TGTGCCACGACAGGGCTTGTTCGAGAGACCCAGTACTTC. Translating gives CATTGLVRETQYF.

The J gene is TRBJ2-1, the V gene TRBV20-1; 8 positions agree with TRBD2. This CDR3 comprises 15 residues. Germline V lookup: CDR1 DFQATT, CDR2 SNEGSKA (reference sequence). V lost 1 base to trimming and J lost 3 bases; unmatched junction nucleotides: 5. The CDR3 nucleotides read TGCAGTGCTAGAGTGGGTAGCGGGGACTACAATGAGCAGTTCTTC. This gives the protein CSARVGSGDYNEQFF.

This clonotype was counted a few times. A much larger clone differs by one base, so this may be a read error. This chain connects TRBV7-9 to TRBJ1-5; D possibly corresponds to TRBD1 (5 bases). Germline CDR1 reads SEHNR; CDR2 reads FQNEAQ (reference sequence). The CDR3 length is 13 residues. CDR3 bases: TGTGCCAGCAGCTTCACAGGTAATCATCCCCAGCATTTT. This codes for CASSFTGNHPQHF. The full variable domain, with the rest looked up from reference TRBV7-9 and TRBJ1-5, is DTGVSQNPRHKITKRGQNVTFRCDPISEHNRLYWYRQTLGQGPEFLTYFQNEAQLEKSRLLSDRFSAERPKGSFSTLEIQRTEQGDSAMYLCASSFTGNHPQHFGDGTRLSIL.

This clonotype was found many times. V usage is TRBV5-1 and J usage is TRBJ2-5; D ambiguous. The CDR3 runs to 11 residues. The V end was cut by 4 bases, the J end by 9 bases, with 10 bases between. Germline V lookup: CDR1 SGHRS, CDR2 YFSETQ. CDR3 protein: CASSALGAQYF. The CDR3 nucleotides read TGCGCCAGCAGCGCCCTTGGGGCCCAGTACTTC.

In this sample, this clonotype turned up a few times. The chain's CDR3 is CASSPEYQLAGVDSEQFF. CDR3 sequence (DNA): TGTGCCAGCAGCCCCGAATATCAACTAGCGGGGGTCGATAGTGAGCAGTTCTTC. V gene TRBV11-1 combines with J gene TRBJ2-1, with 11 bases matching TRBD2. The CDR3 runs to 18 residues. From germline, CDR1 is SGHAT and CDR2 FQDESV (reference sequence). The V segment lost 5 bases and the J segment 9 bases; nucleotides outside the gene matches: 18.

This clonotype was found a few times. The rearrangement joins TRBV5-1 to TRBJ2-5, with TRBD2 as a possible D gene (5 bases). CDR1 and CDR2 (germline): SGHRS, YFSETQ. The CDR3 length is 12 residues. V shed 4 bases and J shed 5 bases, with 9 bases lying between them. CDR3 sequence reads: CASSSEGETQYF. The CDR3 DNA reads TGCGCCAGCAGCAGTGAGGGTGAGACCCAGTACTTC.

This clonotype came up many times. The V gene is TRBV27, the J gene TRBJ1-2; D is undetermined. Trimming shortened V by 8 bases and J by 0 bases, and 10 bases separated the two germline ends. CDR1 and CDR2 (germline): MNHEY, SMNVEV (reference sequence). CDR3 length: 13 residues. CDR3 amino acids: CASGRDANYGYTF. CDR3 DNA sequence: TGTGCCAGCGGGAGGGATGCTAACTATGGCTACACCTTC.

This rearrangement joins TRBV3-1 to TRBJ1-2; D remains unclear. Germline CDR1 LGHDT, CDR2 YNNKEL (reference sequence). The CDR3 is 13 amino acids. V lost 1 base to trimming and J lost 7 bases, with 10 bases between them. This CDR3 is CASSQGGKGGYTF. In nucleotides, the CDR3 is TGTGCCAGCAGCCAAGGGGGTAAGGGTGGCTACACCTTC.